This TCR beta chain was sequenced for a study of cytomegalovirus exposure and HLA in healthy donors. This CDR3 is 17 amino acids long. Germline CDR1 reads LNHDA; CDR2 reads SQIVND (reference sequence). The V gene end was trimmed by 3 bases and the J gene end by 2 bases; junction bases not matched to a gene: 6. The study, taken as a whole, reports: Sequencing artifact likely explains a cluster of highly shared sequence variants. Near-uniform donor sequencing depth was presumed by presence/absence analyses.

Of note for this clone: Antigen: not known.

The primer mix had 60 Vbeta and 13 Jbeta primers. Generated by immunoSEQ multiplex PCR, the TCRdb table keeps only in-frame clones and is missing some. The sample records about 140,000 clones, 75% to 80% being singletons. Material for sequencing was PBMCs. The gene calls are TRBV19 and TRBJ2-2; 10 positions match TRBD1. The clonotype originates from a female donor in good health and CMV-seronegative. CDR3 sequence reads: CASSMTGGWGNTGELFF. Written as DNA, the CDR3 is TGTGCCAGTAGTATGACAGGGGGCTGGGGAAACACCGGGGAGCTGTTTTTT.